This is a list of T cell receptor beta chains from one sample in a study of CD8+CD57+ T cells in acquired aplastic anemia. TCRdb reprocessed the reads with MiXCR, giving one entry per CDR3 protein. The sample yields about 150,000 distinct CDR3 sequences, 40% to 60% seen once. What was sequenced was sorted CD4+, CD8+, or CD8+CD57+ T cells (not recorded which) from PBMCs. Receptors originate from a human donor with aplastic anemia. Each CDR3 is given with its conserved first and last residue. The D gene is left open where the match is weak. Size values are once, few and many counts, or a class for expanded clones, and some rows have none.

DNA: TGTGCCATCGGGGAGCTCCTGAACACTGAAGCTTTCTTT; CDR3: CAIGELLNTEAFF; size: few; length: 13; J: TRBJ1-1; V: TRBV10-3; D: -
DNA: TGTGCCAGCAGGGGGACAGGGAGCCAGCCCCAGCATTTT; CDR3: CASRGTGSQPQHF; size: -; length: 13; J: TRBJ1-5; V: TRBV2; D: TRBD1
DNA: TGCGCCAGCAGGGCGACAGGGGATAACGATGAGCAGTTCTTC; CDR3: CASRATGDNDEQFF; size: -; length: 14; J: TRBJ2-1; V: TRBV10-2; D: TRBD1
DNA: TGTGCCAGCAGTGAATCGAGGGGGCTGGGTACTGAAGCTTTCTTT; CDR3: CASSESRGLGTEAFF; size: many; length: 15; J: TRBJ1-1; V: TRBV2; D: TRBD1
DNA: TGTGCCAGCAGCCGACACCCTCGACAGGGTACCTACGAGCAGTACTTC; CDR3: CASSRHPRQGTYEQYF; size: -; length: 16; J: TRBJ2-7; V: TRBV14; D: TRBD1
DNA: TGCAGCTCTTGCGGGCAGGGGGGAAAGGAATGTGAAGCTTTCTTT; CDR3: CSSCGQGGKECEAFF; size: -; length: 15; J: TRBJ1-1; V: TRBV29-1; D: TRBD1
DNA: TGTGCCAGCAGCCCCGAGTTGGCTGAAAAACTGTTTTTT; CDR3: CASSPELAEKLFF; size: few; length: 13; J: TRBJ1-4; V: TRBV3-1; D: -
DNA: TGCAGTGCTAGACACGGACTAGCGGGAGAGAGGTCCTACGAGCAGTACTTC; CDR3: CSARHGLAGERSYEQYF; size: many; length: 17; J: TRBJ2-7; V: TRBV20-1; D: TRBD2
DNA: TGTGCCACCAGCCGCAGTAGGGGACCCACGAGTGAAAAACTGTTTTTT; CDR3: CATSRSRGPTSEKLFF; size: -; length: 16; J: TRBJ1-4; V: TRBV15; D: -
DNA: TGTGCCAGCAGTGAATCCCGCCTGACTAGCTATACAGATACGCAGTATTTT; CDR3: CASSESRLTSYTDTQYF; size: -; length: 17; J: TRBJ2-3; V: TRBV2; D: TRBD2
DNA: TGCGCCAGCAGCCAAGGGGGGCCCCAGAGTGAAGCTTTCTTT; CDR3: CASSQGGPQSEAFF; size: -; length: 14; J: TRBJ1-1; V: TRBV4-1; D: -
DNA: TGTGCCAGCAGCCGCTCAGGCACAGATACGCAGTATTTT; CDR3: CASSRSGTDTQYF; size: -; length: 13; J: TRBJ2-3; V: TRBV7-9; D: -
DNA: TGTGCCAGTAGTATAACAGGCGAACCTGAAGCTTTCTTT; CDR3: CASSITGEPEAFF; size: many; length: 13; J: TRBJ1-1; V: TRBV19; D: -
DNA: TGTGCCAGCAGCTCTAACACGGGTGATCAGCCCCAGCATTTT; CDR3: CASSSNTGDQPQHF; size: -; length: 14; J: TRBJ1-5; V: TRBV7-9; D: -
DNA: TGTGCCAGCAGCTTAGGTCGGAACTATGGCTACACCTTC; CDR3: CASSLGRNYGYTF; size: few; length: 13; J: TRBJ1-2; V: TRBV7-3; D: -